This entry lists 26 T cell receptor beta chains sequenced from one sample in a study of blood T cell repertoires in COVID-19. Repertoires were generated with immunoSEQ multiplex PCR, while TCRdb's copy carries only in-frame clones and drops some. The table shows about 97,000 clones, with more than 75% occurring only once. Specimen: peripheral blood. These receptors were taken from a human donor in a cohort sampled during active COVID-19.

V is TRBV12-5 and J is TRBJ1-5, with 10 bases aligning to TRBD1. The germline CDR1 and CDR2 sequences are LGHNT and FRNRAP. V shed 3 bases, J shed 6 bases, and the junction held 5 bases outside the gene matches. The CDR3 loop spans 15 amino acids. The CDR3 region is CASGLTDRGGQPQHF. CDR3 sequence (DNA): TGTGCTAGTGGTTTAACGGACAGGGGGGGTCAGCCCCAGCATTTT.

The V gene is TRBV6-5, the J gene TRBJ1-1; tentatively, D is TRBD1 (6 bases). The length of the CDR3 is 15 residues. Between the trimmed V and J ends, which lost 2 bases and 4 bases, there was a span of 14 bases. Germline V lookup: CDR1 MNHEY, CDR2 SVGAGI. CDR3 protein: CASSYPGQPGTEAFF. The CDR3 DNA reads as TGTGCCAGCAGTTACCCTGGACAGCCGGGCACTGAAGCTTTCTTT.

This sequence joins TRBV4-2 and TRBJ1-2, with TRBD1 matching 9 bases. Trimming cost V 5 bases and J 7 bases; bases outside gene matches: 5. The CDR3 has 13 amino acids. The V gene's germline CDR1 is LGHNA and CDR2 YNFKEQ. The CDR3 region is CASSSDRGGGYTF. As DNA, the CDR3 is TGTGCCAGCAGCTCGGACAGGGGTGGTGGCTACACCTTC.

This clone was detected only once. The V call is TRBV19, the J call TRBJ2-1, with D possibly being TRBD1 (7 bases). The V end was cut by 1 base, the J end by 4 bases, with 11 bases between. The CDR3 length is 15 residues. Germline V gene lookup returns CDR1 LNHDA and CDR2 SQIVND (reference sequence). CDR3 amino acids: CASSIGGTAYNEQFF. The DNA for the CDR3 is TGTGCCAGTAGTATAGGCGGGACAGCATACAATGAGCAGTTCTTC.

This sequence joins TRBV4-2 and TRBJ1-1; D is undetermined. V lost 2 bases and J lost 7, with 11 bases in between. The germline V gene encodes CDR1 LGHNA and CDR2 YNFKEQ. CDR3 length equals 13 residues. As DNA, the CDR3 is TGTGCCAGCAGCCAATATACGGCGGGTGAAGCTTTCTTT. This gives the protein CASSQYTAGEAFF.

Concerning this clone itself: This sample includes further DNA sequences coding for the same CDR3. This sequence joins TRBV5-1 and TRBJ2-7; 12 nucleotides agree with TRBD2. Germline V gene sequence: CDR1 SGHRS, CDR2 YFSETQ. CDR3 length: 15 amino acids. The junction had 3 bases not matched to a gene; V was cut back by 4 bases and J by 1 base. In DNA form, the CDR3 reads TGCGCCAGCAGCCTAGCGGGAGGGAGTTCCTACGAGCAGTACTTC. Translating it yields CASSLAGGSSYEQYF.

The chain uses TRBV7-2 and TRBJ1-5; 7 bases line up with TRBD1. With V trimmed by 4 bases and J by 6 bases, 6 bases remained unmatched. The CDR3 consists of 14 residues. The germline V gene encodes CDR1 SGHTA and CDR2 FQGNSA. The CDR3 spells CASSSTGTGQPQHF. The CDR3 DNA follows: TGTGCCAGCAGCTCGACAGGGACGGGTCAGCCCCAGCATTTT.

This chain uses TRBV27 with TRBJ2-5; tentative D call: TRBD2 (6 bases). Trimming removed 3 bases at V and 5 bases at J, with 10 bases between. Germline loops: CDR1 MNHEY, CDR2 SMNVEV (reference sequence). The CDR3 contains 13 residues. This chain's CDR3 is CASSLWGRETQYF. The DNA for the CDR3 is TGTGCCAGCAGTTTGTGGGGGAGGGAGACCCAGTACTTC.

The rearrangement uses TRBV30 and TRBJ1-2; tentatively, D is TRBD1 (5 bases). This CDR3 has 13 amino acids. V lost 3 bases to trimming and J lost 10 bases, with 18 bases between them. Germline lookup yields CDR1 GTSNPN and CDR2 SVGIG (reference sequence). CDR3 loop: CAWRRGGDHSYTF. As DNA, the CDR3 is TGTGCCTGGAGGCGGGGAGGGGACCACTCCTACACCTTC.

The CDR3 DNA reads TGTGCCAGCAAAGGACAGGGATCAAACGGCTACACCTTC. This sequence encodes CASKGQGSNGYTF. V and J are TRBV28 and TRBJ1-2, with 8 bases that match TRBD1. In germline, CDR1 is MDHEN, CDR2 SYDVKM. V dropped 7 bases and J dropped 8; count of bases not matched to a gene: 9. This CDR3 spans 13 amino acids.

The CDR3 DNA reads as TGCAGCGTTGAAGGAGGAAGACTCTTAGATCAGCAGTTCTTC. As protein: CSVEGGRLLDQQFF. The chain has TRBV29-1 and TRBJ2-1; D unclear. The CDR3 runs 14 residues. The germline V gene has CDR1 SQVTM and CDR2 ANQGSEA. V lost 1 base, J lost 11 bases, and 18 bases lay in between.

This chain links TRBV11-2 with TRBJ1-3; no clear D. Trimming left V 5 bases short and J 1 base short, with 9 bases between. Per the germline V gene, CDR1 is SGHAT and CDR2 is FQNNGV. This CDR3 is built from 14 residues. The CDR3 DNA reads TGTGCCAGCAGCCCAGAGGTTTCTGGAAACACCATATATTTT. Encoded protein: CASSPEVSGNTIYF. The full variable domain, in which reference TRBV11-2 and TRBJ1-3 provide the parts outside the CDR3, is EAGVAQSPRYKIIEKRQSVAFWCNPISGHATLYWYQQILGQGPKLLIQFQNNGVVDDSQLPKDRFSAERLKGVDSTLKIQPAKLEDSAVYLCASSPEVSGNTIYFGEGSWLTVV.

The CDR3 DNA follows: TGTGCCAGTAGTATAAGCGGACAGGGCAATCAGCCCCAGCATTTT. It codes for CASSISGQGNQPQHF. The gene calls are TRBV19 and TRBJ1-5, with 7 bases lining up with TRBD1. J was trimmed by 2 bases and V by 2 bases; bases with no gene match: 3. Germline lookup yields CDR1 LNHDA and CDR2 SQIVND (reference sequence). CDR3 size: 15 residues.

The genes are TRBV19 and TRBJ2-1; 13 bases are a match to TRBD2. V lost 4 bases and J lost 10; bases outside the gene matches: 10. This CDR3 comprises 16 residues. CDR1 and CDR2 from the germline V gene are LNHDA and SQIVND (reference sequence). The CDR3 here is CASSTQGTSGIVEQFF. DNA for the CDR3: TGTGCCAGTAGTACCCAGGGGACTAGCGGGATTGTCGAGCAGTTCTTC. The variable domain in full, with the rest retrieved from reference TRBV19 and TRBJ2-1, is DGGITQSPKYLFRKEGQNVTLSCEQNLNHDAMYWYRQDPGQGLRLIYYSQIVNDFQKGDIAEGYSVSREKKESFPLTVTSAQKNPTAFYLCASSTQGTSGIVEQFFGPGTRLTVL.

Concerning this clone itself: At one of its ends the junction is not consistent with the germline gene, which may arise from a read error. The rearrangement links TRBV6-6 to TRBJ1-4; D remains unclear. CDR1 and CDR2 (germline): MNHNY, SVGAGI (reference sequence). The CDR3 runs to 13 residues. CDR3 DNA sequence: TGTGCCAGCAGTTACGAGGTAACTGCACCTTCTTATTTT. Its translation is CASSYEVTAPSYF.

The J gene is TRBJ2-7, the V gene TRBV5-1, with 9 bases aligning to TRBD2. Losses at the gene ends were 0 bases for V and 4 bases for J; bases not matched to a gene: 8. Looked up from germline, CDR1 is SGHRS and CDR2 is YFSETQ. CDR3 length: 16 amino acids. For the CDR3, the DNA is TGCGCCAGCAGCTTGGGGCTAGCGGGGACTTCTTACGAGCAGTACTTC. Translating it yields CASSLGLAGTSYEQYF.

The chain uses TRBV30 and TRBJ2-1; possibly TRBD2 for D (5 bases). The CDR3 contains 13 residues. V lost 3 bases and J 6 bases, leaving 12 bases between the germline ends. CDR1 is GTSNPN, CDR2 SVGIG, per germline (reference sequence). The CDR3 DNA reads TGTGCCTGGAGCCCAGACTACCTCAATGAGCAGTTCTTC. Amino acids: CAWSPDYLNEQFF.

V and J are TRBV5-1 and TRBJ2-1; D not resolved. Trimming took 2 bases from V and 0 from J, leaving 9 bases between them. The CDR3 is made up of 15 amino acids. From germline, CDR1 is SGHRS and CDR2 YFSETQ. CDR3 sequence reads: CASSFGSSSYNEQFF. The CDR3 bases are TGCGCCAGCAGCTTCGGGTCCAGCTCCTACAATGAGCAGTTCTTC.

The V call is TRBV29-1, the J call TRBJ1-2, with TRBD1 matching 7 bases. Germline loops: CDR1 SQVTM, CDR2 ANQGSEA. Germline trimming cut 4 bases from V and 4 bases from J; bases unmatched to any gene: 15. The CDR3 has 16 amino acids. This chain's CDR3 is CSVVILTGRLSYGYTF. In nucleotides, the CDR3 is TGCAGCGTTGTCATTTTGACAGGGCGTCTCTCCTATGGCTACACCTTC. Variable domain in full (rest from reference TRBV29-1 and TRBJ1-2): SAVISQKPSRDICQRGTSLTIQCQVDSQVTMMFWYRQQPGQSLTLIATANQGSEATYESGFVIDKFPISRPNLTFSTLTVSNMSPEDSSIYLCSVVILTGRLSYGYTFGSGTRLTVV.

The V gene is TRBV29-1, the J gene TRBJ1-2, with 7 bases identical to TRBD1. The CDR3 is 12 residues long. The V gene end was trimmed by 6 bases and the J gene end by 8 bases; junction bases not matched to a gene: 9. Germline lookup yields CDR1 SQVTM and CDR2 ANQGSEA. CDR3 protein: CSVTGQAGGYTF. Written as DNA, the CDR3 is TGCAGCGTCACAGGACAGGCGGGAGGCTACACCTTC.

The chain recombines TRBV5-1 with TRBJ2-1, with 12 bases lining up with TRBD1. The germline CDR1 and CDR2 sequences are SGHRS and YFSETQ. There are 16 residues in the CDR3. V lost 0 bases to trimming and J lost 7 bases; unmatched junction nucleotides: 5. The CDR3 bases are TGCGCCAGCAGCTTGGAGGGACAGGGGGCGAAAAATGAGCAGTTCTTC. It specifies CASSLEGQGAKNEQFF.

This sequence joins TRBV7-9 and TRBJ1-1; 8 nucleotides align to TRBD1. This CDR3 has 13 residues. V shed 4 bases, J shed 11 bases, and the junction held 9 bases outside the gene matches. The germline V gene encodes CDR1 SEHNR and CDR2 FQNEAQ (reference sequence). The DNA for the CDR3 is TGTGCCAGCAGCTCAGCAGGGGGCGCGGGGGCTTTCTTT. As protein: CASSSAGGAGAFF.

The chain recombines TRBV4-1 with TRBJ2-1; TRBD2 matches at 7 bases. Trimming at V came to 1 base and at J to 0 bases, leaving 3 bases not matched to a gene. The CDR3 is made up of 16 amino acids. Germline V gene sequence: CDR1 MGHRA, CDR2 YSYEKL. CDR3: CASSQGLAVSYNEQFF. The CDR3 DNA reads TGCGCCAGCAGCCAAGGTCTAGCGGTCTCCTACAATGAGCAGTTCTTC.

The chain uses TRBV11-2 and TRBJ2-5, with D unresolved. The V end was cut by 3 bases, the J end by 0 bases, with 8 bases between. This CDR3 spans 14 amino acids. The germline CDR1 and CDR2 sequences are SGHAT and FQNNGV. The CDR3 bases are TGTGCCAGCAGCTTGAGGCCGTACCAAGAGACCCAGTACTTC. It is translated as CASSLRPYQETQYF. The variable domain in full, with the rest retrieved from reference TRBV11-2 and TRBJ2-5, is EAGVAQSPRYKIIEKRQSVAFWCNPISGHATLYWYQQILGQGPKLLIQFQNNGVVDDSQLPKDRFSAERLKGVDSTLKIQPAKLEDSAVYLCASSLRPYQETQYFGPGTRLLVL.

The chain carries TRBV28 and TRBJ2-3, with 7 bases aligning to TRBD2. V trimming: 3 bases; J trimming: 4 bases; junction bases outside the gene matches: 13. The CDR3 has 17 residues. From germline, CDR1 is MDHEN and CDR2 SYDVKM. The CDR3 DNA follows: TGTGCCAGCAGTTTCCCCCAGGACCCTCGGGGGGCAGATACGCAGTATTTT. Its protein is CASSFPQDPRGADTQYF.

This chain uses TRBV11-3 with TRBJ2-3; the match to TRBD2 covers 12 bases. The CDR3 extends over 16 amino acids. V shed 4 bases and J 5 bases; nucleotides not matched to a gene: 7. The germline gives CDR1 SGHNT, CDR2 YENEEA. CDR3 amino acids: CASSSTSGRLGDTQYF. CDR3 sequence (DNA): TGTGCCAGCAGCTCAACTAGCGGGAGGTTGGGAGATACGCAGTATTTT.